This T cell receptor beta chain was profiled in a study of shared clonotypes between healthy human individuals. Terminally differentiated effector memory CD45RA+ cells were excluded by CCR7 positive selection of CD45RO-negative cells. Data came from immunoSEQ multiplex PCR; TCRdb stores just in-frame clones and leaves some out. The data show 1.5 million to 2.5 million clones, around 96% seen once. This CDR3 has 16 residues. CDR1 is MNHEY and CDR2 is SMNVEV in the germline V gene (reference sequence). After removal of 6 bases from V and 0 bases from J, the junction contained 11 bases not matched to a gene.

The TCR originated in a young man in good health. The V call is TRBV27, the J call TRBJ2-7, with 7 bases aligning to TRBD1. The sample comprised naive CD8+ T cells sorted from blood. CDR3 protein: CASRPRTGSYSYEQYF. The CDR3 DNA is TGTGCCAGCAGGCCCAGGACAGGCTCTTACTCCTACGAGCAGTACTTC.